This T cell receptor beta chain was documented in a study of T cell clonality in common variable immunodeficiency. This clone was seen repeatedly, ten times or more. Its target is not known. Libraries were prepared by immunoSEQ multiplex PCR; TCRdb keeps only in-frame clonotypes and omits some of them. The profile covers almost 20,000 clones, none occurring a single time. The study's findings and limits: Fewer deletions and N-nucleotide insertions were reportedly seen in common variable immunodeficiency TCR beta sequences.

The material sequenced was peripheral blood mononuclear cells. The sequence came from a human donor with common variable immunodeficiency.

CDR3 bases read: TGTGCCAGCTCACCGTTGGACAGGAATGAG. Translation: CASSPLDRNE. The full-length CDR3 reads as CASSPLDRNEQFF. The rearrangement uses TRBV18 and TRBJ2-1; 7 nucleotides agree with TRBD1. The read gets to within 3 residues of the CDR3 end, and the germline J gene fills in the rest. V trimming: 3 bases; J trimming: 7 bases; junction bases outside the gene matches: 3. Germline V gene lookup returns CDR1 KGHSH and CDR2 LQKENI. CDR3 size: 13 residues.